By sample share, the clone carrying this TCR beta chain is large (0.1 to 1%). The data were taken from a study of T cells and copy number aberrations in small-cell lung cancer. CDR1 is MNHNY and CDR2 is SVGAGI in the germline V gene (reference sequence). The CDR3 covers 12 residues. The germline V and J ends were trimmed by 3 bases and 8 bases, with 10 bases remaining between them. No donor received preoperative chemotherapy or radiotherapy, or immunotherapy before or after surgery. The method was immunoSEQ multiplex PCR; TCRdb's version includes in-frame clones alone and lacks a portion of them. The sample consists of around 2,200 clones, roughly 83% of them appearing once.

Input material: normal tissue next to the tumor. J is TRBJ1-2 and V is TRBV6-6, with D hard to call. The receptor's source is a woman in her sixties or seventies with small cell lung cancer. The CDR3 nucleotides read TGTGCCAGCAGTTATGAGGCCGGAGGCTACACCTTC. It yields the protein CASSYEAGGYTF.